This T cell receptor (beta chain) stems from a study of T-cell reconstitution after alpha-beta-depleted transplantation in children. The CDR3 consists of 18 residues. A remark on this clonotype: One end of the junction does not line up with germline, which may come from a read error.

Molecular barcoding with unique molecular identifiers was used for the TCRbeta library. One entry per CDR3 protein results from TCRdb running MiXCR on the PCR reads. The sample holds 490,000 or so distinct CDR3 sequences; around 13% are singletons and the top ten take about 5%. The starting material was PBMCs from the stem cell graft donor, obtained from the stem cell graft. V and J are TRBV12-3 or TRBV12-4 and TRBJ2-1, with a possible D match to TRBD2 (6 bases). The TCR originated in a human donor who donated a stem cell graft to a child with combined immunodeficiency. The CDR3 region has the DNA TGTGCCAGCAGTCTCCCCCGGCGGGGCAGAGGACCCTACAATGAGCAGTTGTTC. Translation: CASSLPRRGRGPYNEQLF.